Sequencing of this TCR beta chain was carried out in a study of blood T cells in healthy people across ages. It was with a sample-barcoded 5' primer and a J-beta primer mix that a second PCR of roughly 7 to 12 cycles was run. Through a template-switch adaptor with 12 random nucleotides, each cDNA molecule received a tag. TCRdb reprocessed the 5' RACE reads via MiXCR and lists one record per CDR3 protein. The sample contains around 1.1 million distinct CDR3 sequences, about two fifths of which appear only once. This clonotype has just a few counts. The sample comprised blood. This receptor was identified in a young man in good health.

CDR3 DNA sequence: TGTGCCAGCAGTCCCGTGGTAAAATACCAGCAGTACTTC. It is translated as CASSPVVKYQQYF. The rearrangement links TRBV6-2 or TRBV6-3 to TRBJ2-7; D is unresolved. The CDR3 loop spans 13 amino acids. V lost 5 bases and J 8 bases, leaving 16 bases between the germline ends. Per the germline V gene, CDR1 is MNHEY and CDR2 is SVGEGT.